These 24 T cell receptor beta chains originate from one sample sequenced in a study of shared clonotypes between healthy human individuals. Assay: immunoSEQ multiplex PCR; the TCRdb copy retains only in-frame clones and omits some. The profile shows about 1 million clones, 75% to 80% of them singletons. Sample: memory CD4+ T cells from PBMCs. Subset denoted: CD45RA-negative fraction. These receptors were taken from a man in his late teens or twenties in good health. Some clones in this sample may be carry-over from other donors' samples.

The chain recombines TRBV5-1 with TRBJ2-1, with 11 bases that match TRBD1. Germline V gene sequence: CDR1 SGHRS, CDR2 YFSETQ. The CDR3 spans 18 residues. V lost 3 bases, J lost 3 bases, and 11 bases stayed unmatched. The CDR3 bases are TGCGCCAGCAGCTCCTATAGTACCGGGACAGGGGGCTACAATGAGCAGTTCTTC. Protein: CASSSYSTGTGGYNEQFF.

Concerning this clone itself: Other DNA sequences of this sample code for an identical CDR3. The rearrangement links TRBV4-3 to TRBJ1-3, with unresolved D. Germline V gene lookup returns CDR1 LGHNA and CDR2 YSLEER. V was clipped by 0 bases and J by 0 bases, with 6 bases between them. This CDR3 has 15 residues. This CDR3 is CASSQDRGSGNTIYF. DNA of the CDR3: TGCGCCAGCAGCCAAGATCGAGGCTCTGGAAACACCATATATTTT.

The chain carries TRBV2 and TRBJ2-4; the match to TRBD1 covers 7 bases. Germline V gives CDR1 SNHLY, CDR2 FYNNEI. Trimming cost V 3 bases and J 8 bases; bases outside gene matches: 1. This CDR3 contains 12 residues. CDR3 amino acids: CASSDRGYIQYF. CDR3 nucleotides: TGTGCCAGCAGTGACAGGGGGTACATTCAGTACTTC.

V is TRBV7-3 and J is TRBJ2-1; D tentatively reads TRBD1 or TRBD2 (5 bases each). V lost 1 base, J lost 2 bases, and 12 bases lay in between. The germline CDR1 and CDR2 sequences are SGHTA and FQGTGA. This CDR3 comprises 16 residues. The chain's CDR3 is CASSLRSGTAYNEQFF. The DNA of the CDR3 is TGTGCCAGCAGCTTAAGGTCAGGGACGGCCTACAATGAGCAGTTCTTC.

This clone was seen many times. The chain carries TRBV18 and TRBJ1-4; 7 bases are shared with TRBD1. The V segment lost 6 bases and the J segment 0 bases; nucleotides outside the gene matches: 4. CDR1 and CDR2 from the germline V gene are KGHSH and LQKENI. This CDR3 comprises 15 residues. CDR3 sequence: CASSRGQSTNEKLFF. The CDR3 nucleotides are TGTGCCAGCTCGCGGGGACAGTCAACTAATGAAAAACTGTTTTTT.

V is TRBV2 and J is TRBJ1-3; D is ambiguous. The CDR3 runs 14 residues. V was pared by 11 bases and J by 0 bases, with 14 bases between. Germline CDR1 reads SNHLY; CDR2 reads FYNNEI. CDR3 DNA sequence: TGTGCCCCCGCCGTGTGGCGCTCTGGAAACACCATATATTTT. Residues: CAPAVWRSGNTIYF.

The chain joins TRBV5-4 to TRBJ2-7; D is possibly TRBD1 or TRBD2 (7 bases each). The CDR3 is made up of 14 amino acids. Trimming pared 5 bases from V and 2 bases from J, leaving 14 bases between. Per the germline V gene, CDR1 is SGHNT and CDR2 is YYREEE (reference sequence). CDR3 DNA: TGTGCCAGCAGGAGCGGGACAGAGCCCTACGAGCAGTACTTC. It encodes CASRSGTEPYEQYF.

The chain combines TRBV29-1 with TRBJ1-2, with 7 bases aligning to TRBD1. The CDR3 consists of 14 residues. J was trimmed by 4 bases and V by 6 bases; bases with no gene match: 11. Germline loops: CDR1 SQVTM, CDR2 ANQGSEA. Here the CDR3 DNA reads TGCAGCGTCGTAAACTCCGGGACAGCCTATGGCTACACCTTC. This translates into CSVVNSGTAYGYTF.

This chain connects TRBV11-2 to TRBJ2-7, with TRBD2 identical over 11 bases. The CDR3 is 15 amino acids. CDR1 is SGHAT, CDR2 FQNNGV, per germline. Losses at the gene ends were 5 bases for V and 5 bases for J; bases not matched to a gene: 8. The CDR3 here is CASSPRILAGDEQYF. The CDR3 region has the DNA TGTGCCAGCAGCCCCAGGATACTAGCGGGAGACGAGCAGTACTTC.

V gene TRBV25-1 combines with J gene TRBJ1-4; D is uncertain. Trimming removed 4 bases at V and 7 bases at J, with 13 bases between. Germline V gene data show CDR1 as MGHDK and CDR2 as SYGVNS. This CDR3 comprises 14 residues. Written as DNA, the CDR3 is TGTGCCAGCAGTGCGGAGCCTCAAGGTGAAAAACTGTTTTTT. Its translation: CASSAEPQGEKLFF.

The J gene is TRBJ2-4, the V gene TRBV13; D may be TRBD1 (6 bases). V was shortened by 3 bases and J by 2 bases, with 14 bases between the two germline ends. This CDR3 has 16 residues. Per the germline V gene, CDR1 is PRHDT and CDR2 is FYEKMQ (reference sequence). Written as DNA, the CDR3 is TGTGCCAGCAGCTTTAAAGTACAGGGTCCCAAAAACATTCAGTACTTC. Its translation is CASSFKVQGPKNIQYF.

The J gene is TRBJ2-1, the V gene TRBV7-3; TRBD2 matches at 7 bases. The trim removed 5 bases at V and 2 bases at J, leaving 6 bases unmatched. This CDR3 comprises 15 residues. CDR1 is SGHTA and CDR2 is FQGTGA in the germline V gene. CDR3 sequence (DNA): TGTGCCAGCAGCCTCGGGACTACGACCTACAATGAGCAGTTCTTC. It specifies CASSLGTTTYNEQFF. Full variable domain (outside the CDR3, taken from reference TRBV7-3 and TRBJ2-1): GAGVSQTPSNKVTEKGKYVELRCDPISGHTALYWYRQSLGQGPEFLIYFQGTGAADDSGLPNDRFFAVRPEGSVSTLKIQRTERGDSAVYLCASSLGTTTYNEQFFGPGTRLTVL.

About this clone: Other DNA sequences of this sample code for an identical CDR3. In DNA, the CDR3 is TGTGCCAGCAGTGTGAGCAGGGACACCGGGGAGCTGTTTTTT. This encodes CASSVSRDTGELFF. The chain uses TRBV6-4 and TRBJ2-2; a weak D match, TRBD1 (5 bases). V gave up 4 bases and J gave up 3 bases, with 9 bases separating them. Germline V CDR1 and CDR2: MRHNA, SNTAGT. This CDR3 spans 14 amino acids.

In DNA, the CDR3 is TGCGCCAGCAGTCGCCCGGACAGGGGGAAATATCAGCCCCAGCATTTT. Protein: CASSRPDRGKYQPQHF. This chain connects TRBV23-1 to TRBJ1-5; 10 bases are a match to TRBD1. TRBV23-1 is an ORF, with its function uncertain. Germline trimming cut 4 bases from V and 5 bases from J; bases unmatched to any gene: 8. The length of the CDR3 is 16 residues.

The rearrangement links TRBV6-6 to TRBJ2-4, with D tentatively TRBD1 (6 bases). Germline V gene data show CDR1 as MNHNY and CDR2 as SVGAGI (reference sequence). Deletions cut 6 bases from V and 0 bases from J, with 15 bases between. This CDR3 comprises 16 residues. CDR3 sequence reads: CASRPSTGIAKNIQYF. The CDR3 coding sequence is TGTGCCAGCAGACCTTCGACAGGCATAGCCAAAAACATTCAGTACTTC.

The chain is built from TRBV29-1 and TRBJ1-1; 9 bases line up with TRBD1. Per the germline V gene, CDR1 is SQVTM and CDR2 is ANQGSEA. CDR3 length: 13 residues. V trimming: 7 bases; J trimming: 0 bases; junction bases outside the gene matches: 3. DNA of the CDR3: TGCAGCGCCGGGACAGGGATGAACACTGAAGCTTTCTTT. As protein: CSAGTGMNTEAFF.

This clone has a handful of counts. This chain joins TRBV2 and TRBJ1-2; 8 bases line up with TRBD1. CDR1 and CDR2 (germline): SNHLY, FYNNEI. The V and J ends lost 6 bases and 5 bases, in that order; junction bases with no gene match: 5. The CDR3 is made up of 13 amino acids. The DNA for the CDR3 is TGTGCCAGCAGAAGGACAGGGAATTATGGCTACACCTTC. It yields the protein CASRRTGNYGYTF. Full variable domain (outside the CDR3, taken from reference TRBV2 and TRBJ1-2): EPEVTQTPSHQVTQMGQEVILRCVPISNHLYFYWYRQILGQKVEFLVSFYNNEISEKSEIFDDQFSVERPDGSNFTLKIRSTKLEDSAMYFCASRRTGNYGYTFGSGTRLTVV.

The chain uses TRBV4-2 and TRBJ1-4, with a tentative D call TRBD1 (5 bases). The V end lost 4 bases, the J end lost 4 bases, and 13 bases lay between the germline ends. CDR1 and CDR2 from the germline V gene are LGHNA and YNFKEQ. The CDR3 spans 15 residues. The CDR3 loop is CASSPRDGYNEKLFF. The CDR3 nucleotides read TGTGCCAGCAGCCCCCGGGACGGGTATAATGAAAAACTGTTTTTT.

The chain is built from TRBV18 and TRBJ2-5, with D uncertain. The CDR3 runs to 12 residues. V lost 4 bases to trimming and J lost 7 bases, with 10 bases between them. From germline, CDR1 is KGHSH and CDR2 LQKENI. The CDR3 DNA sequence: TGTGCCAGCTCACAGGACGTAGGGACCCAGTACTTC. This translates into CASSQDVGTQYF.

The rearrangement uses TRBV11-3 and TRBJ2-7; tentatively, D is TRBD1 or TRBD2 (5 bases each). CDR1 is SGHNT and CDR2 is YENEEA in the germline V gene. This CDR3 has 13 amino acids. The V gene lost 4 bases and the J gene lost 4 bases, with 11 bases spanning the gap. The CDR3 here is CASSSGRDYEQYF. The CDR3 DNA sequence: TGTGCCAGCAGCTCAGGGAGAGATTACGAGCAGTACTTC. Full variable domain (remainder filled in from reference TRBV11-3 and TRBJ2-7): EAGVVQSPRYKIIEKKQPVAFWCNPISGHNTLYWYLQNLGQGPELLIRYENEEAVDDSQLPKDRFSAERLKGVDSTLKIQPAELGDSAVYLCASSSGRDYEQYFGPGTRLTVT.

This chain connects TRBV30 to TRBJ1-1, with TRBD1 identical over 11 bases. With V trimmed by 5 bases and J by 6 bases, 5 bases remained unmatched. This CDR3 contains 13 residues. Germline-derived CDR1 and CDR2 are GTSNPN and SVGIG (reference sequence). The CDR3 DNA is TGTGCCTGGGGCCGGACAGGGGGCCCTGAAGCTTTCTTT. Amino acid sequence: CAWGRTGGPEAFF.

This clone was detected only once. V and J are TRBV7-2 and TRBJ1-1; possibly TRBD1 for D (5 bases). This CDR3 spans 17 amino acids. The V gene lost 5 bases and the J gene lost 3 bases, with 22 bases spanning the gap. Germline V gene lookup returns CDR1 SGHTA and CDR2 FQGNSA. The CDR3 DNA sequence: TGTGCCAGCAGCAGCAGACCGGGGACCGGGAGGGACACTGAAGCTTTCTTT. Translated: CASSSRPGTGRDTEAFF. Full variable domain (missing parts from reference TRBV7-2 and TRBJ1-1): GAGVSQSPSNKVTEKGKDVELRCDPISGHTALYWYRQSLGQGLEFLIYFQGNSAPDKSGLPSDRFSAERTGGSVSTLTIQRTQQEDSAVYLCASSSRPGTGRDTEAFFGQGTRLTVV.

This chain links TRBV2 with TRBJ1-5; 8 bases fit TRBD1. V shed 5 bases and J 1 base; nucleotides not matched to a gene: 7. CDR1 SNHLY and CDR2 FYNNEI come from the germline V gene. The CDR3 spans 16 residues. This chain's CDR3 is CASSRTGIESNQPQHF. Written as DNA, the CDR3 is TGTGCCAGCAGTCGGACAGGGATTGAGAGCAATCAGCCCCAGCATTTT.

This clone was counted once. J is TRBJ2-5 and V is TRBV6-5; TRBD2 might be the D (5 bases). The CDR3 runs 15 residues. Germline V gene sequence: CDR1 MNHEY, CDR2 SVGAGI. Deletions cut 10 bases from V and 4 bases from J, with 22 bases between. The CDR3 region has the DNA TGTGCCACCACTCAGCGTGGCGCCCGGGGAGAGACCCAGTACTTC. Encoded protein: CATTQRGARGETQYF.